Following are 22 T cell receptor beta chains from one sample sequenced in a study of cytomegalovirus exposure and HLA in healthy donors. PCR involved 60 Vbeta and 13 Jbeta primers. The method was immunoSEQ multiplex PCR; TCRdb's version includes in-frame clones alone and lacks a portion of them. In the table there are about 62,000 clones, 65% to 80% of which are singletons. The material sequenced was PBMCs. The receptors were gathered from a woman in her thirties in good health and CMV-seronegative.

This clone was recorded a few times. The chain is built from TRBV5-5 and TRBJ2-3; 11 nucleotides align to TRBD2. CDR1 and CDR2 from the germline V gene are SGHKS and YYEKEE (reference sequence). The CDR3 contains 17 residues. The J segment lost 2 bases and the V segment lost 4 bases, leaving 9 bases of the junction unmatched. CDR3 in DNA: TGTGCCAGCAGCCCCGGGACTAGCGGACCTACCACAGATACGCAGTATTTT. Encoded protein: CASSPGTSGPTTDTQYF.

CDR3 region: CASSLDRVTDTQYF. The CDR3 DNA follows: TGTGCCAGCAGTTTGGACAGGGTCACAGATACGCAGTATTTT. The chain joins TRBV7-3 to TRBJ2-3; 8 bases are shared with TRBD1. From germline, CDR1 is SGHTA and CDR2 FQGTGA. The CDR3 extends over 14 amino acids. V lost 6 bases, J lost 2 bases, and 4 bases stayed unmatched.

The chain carries TRBV5-4 and TRBJ2-5; perhaps TRBD1 as D (6 bases). From germline, CDR1 is SGHNT and CDR2 YYREEE (reference sequence). The CDR3 spans 14 residues. Trimming took off 1 base at V and 3 bases at J, with 10 bases between the two ends. Here the CDR3 reads CASSLQAGEETQYF. The CDR3 region has the DNA TGTGCCAGCAGCTTGCAGGCAGGGGAAGAGACCCAGTACTTC.

This rearrangement joins TRBV19 to TRBJ1-4, with D unclear. This CDR3 has 15 amino acids. The V gene's germline CDR1 is LNHDA and CDR2 SQIVND (reference sequence). With 4 bases removed from V and 7 bases from J, the gap between germline ends came to 16 bases. The CDR3 protein is CASSNFFPSGEKLFF. As DNA, the CDR3 is TGTGCCAGTAGTAACTTCTTCCCGAGCGGTGAAAAACTGTTTTTT.

The chain couples TRBV19 to TRBJ2-1, with 13 nucleotides matching TRBD2. This CDR3 region has 17 residues. V was pared by 5 bases and J by 5 bases, with 9 bases of the junction left unmatched. In germline, CDR1 is LNHDA, CDR2 SQIVND (reference sequence). The CDR3 sequence: CASSLRTSGSSHNEQFF. The CDR3 bases are TGTGCCAGTAGTCTACGGACTAGCGGGAGTTCCCACAATGAGCAGTTCTTC. Complete variable domain (other parts from reference TRBV19 and TRBJ2-1): DGGITQSPKYLFRKEGQNVTLSCEQNLNHDAMYWYRQDPGQGLRLIYYSQIVNDFQKGDIAEGYSVSREKKESFPLTVTSAQKNPTAFYLCASSLRTSGSSHNEQFFGPGTRLTVL.

The V call is TRBV2, the J call TRBJ2-2, with D maybe TRBD1 (5 bases). This CDR3 is 15 amino acids long. CDR1 SNHLY and CDR2 FYNNEI come from the germline V gene. With 6 bases removed from V and 6 bases from J, the gap between germline ends came to 17 bases. The CDR3 bases are TGTGCCAGCAGCGGGTCCTGGGGCCAGTCCGGGGAGCTGTTTTTT. Amino acids: CASSGSWGQSGELFF.

This chain links TRBV5-8 with TRBJ1-5; no clear D gene. There are 16 residues in the CDR3. Germline loops: CDR1 SGHTS, CDR2 YDEGEE. The V and J ends lost 0 bases and 4 bases respectively, with 14 bases between them. For the CDR3, the DNA is TGTGCCAGCAGCTTGGGTAGGACGGGGTTTAATCAGCCCCAGCATTTT. Its translation: CASSLGRTGFNQPQHF.

This chain connects TRBV5-1 to TRBJ1-2; no definite D call. V was trimmed by 5 bases and J by 8 bases, leaving 13 bases between them. The V gene's germline CDR1 is SGHRS and CDR2 YFSETQ. The CDR3 length is 12 residues. The CDR3 loop is CASSLEGGGYTF. As DNA, the CDR3 is TGCGCCAGCAGTCTCGAGGGAGGGGGCTACACCTTC.

The V gene is TRBV5-4, the J gene TRBJ2-3; 7 bases align to TRBD2. Germline CDR1 and CDR2: SGHNT and YYREEE (reference sequence). The CDR3 runs 15 residues. V gave up 0 bases and J gave up 5 bases; unmatched junction bases: 6. DNA of the CDR3: TGTGCCAGCAGCTTGGGGGGAGGGCTGGGAGATACGCAGTATTTT. Translation: CASSLGGGLGDTQYF.

The rearrangement joins TRBV19 to TRBJ1-2; unclear D gene. The CDR3 runs to 17 residues. Deletions cut 3 bases from V and 8 bases from J, with 25 bases between. CDR1 and CDR2 from the germline V gene are LNHDA and SQIVND (reference sequence). In DNA, the CDR3 is TGTGCCAGTAGTATTCGACACCGGGAGATCAGACCAAGCGGCTACACCTTC. It yields the protein CASSIRHREIRPSGYTF.

This clone has only one observation. The rearrangement links TRBV7-9 to TRBJ1-1, with 9 bases matching TRBD1. After removal of 5 bases from V and 6 bases from J, the junction contained 7 bases not matched to a gene. The CDR3 is made up of 14 amino acids. Looked up from germline, CDR1 is SEHNR and CDR2 is FQNEAQ (reference sequence). The CDR3 DNA follows: TGTGCCAGCAGCCCGAGACAGGGGGTGGCTGAAGCTTTCTTT. Amino acid sequence: CASSPRQGVAEAFF.

This clone has a handful of counts. The V gene is TRBV7-2, the J gene TRBJ1-1; the D is unclear. The CDR3 is 15 amino acids. The V end lost 0 bases, the J end lost 4 bases, and 12 bases lay between the germline ends. CDR1 SGHTA and CDR2 FQGNSA come from the germline V gene. The CDR3 loop reads CASSLAEVRGTEAFF. DNA of the CDR3: TGTGCCAGCAGCTTAGCCGAAGTCCGGGGCACTGAAGCTTTCTTT.

The V and J genes are TRBV14 and TRBJ2-1, with 14 bases that match TRBD2. J was trimmed by 12 bases and V by 1 base; bases with no gene match: 5. Germline CDR1 reads SGHDN; CDR2 reads FVKESK. This CDR3 comprises 15 residues. In DNA, the CDR3 is TGTGCCAGCAGCCAAGGCGGGACTAGCGGGAGAGGGCAGTTCTTC. Its translation is CASSQGGTSGRGQFF.

The chain is built from TRBV5-6 and TRBJ2-1; TRBD2 agrees at 9 bases. The CDR3 extends over 16 amino acids. The germline V gene encodes CDR1 SGHDT and CDR2 YYEEEE. V was clipped by 0 bases and J by 7 bases; unmatched bases: 8. The CDR3 here is CASSLGAGGPQNEQFF. DNA of the CDR3: TGTGCCAGCAGCTTGGGGGCGGGAGGGCCTCAAAATGAGCAGTTCTTC.

In nucleotides, the CDR3 is TGTGCCAGCAGTTACGTGAGCTCTGGGGCCAACGTCCTGACTTTC. This translates into CASSYVSSGANVLTF. The chain uses TRBV6-5 and TRBJ2-6, with no clear D. The CDR3 runs to 15 residues. Trimming cost V 2 bases and J 0 bases, with 5 bases left between them. Germline CDR1 MNHEY, CDR2 SVGAGI.

The chain carries TRBV2 and TRBJ1-5; D is unresolved. Germline V gives CDR1 SNHLY, CDR2 FYNNEI. This CDR3 is 14 amino acids long. V was shortened by 4 bases and J by 0 bases, with 7 bases between the two germline ends. The CDR3 reads CASSVDYSNQPQHF. The CDR3 DNA sequence: TGTGCCAGCAGTGTAGATTATAGCAATCAGCCCCAGCATTTT.

In this sample, this clone turned up a few times. V usage is TRBV6-1 and J usage is TRBJ2-1, with 13 bases matching TRBD2. The CDR3 loop spans 15 amino acids. The germline V gene encodes CDR1 MNHNS and CDR2 SASEGT. J gave up 8 bases and V 5 bases, and 6 bases lay outside the gene matches. The CDR3 spells CASSPLAGGAYEQFF. CDR3 nucleotides: TGTGCCAGCAGTCCACTAGCGGGAGGGGCCTATGAGCAGTTCTTC.

The chain joins TRBV27 to TRBJ2-6, with a weak D call TRBD1 (5 bases). The CDR3 runs 16 residues. Germline V gene lookup returns CDR1 MNHEY and CDR2 SMNVEV (reference sequence). The V gene lost 8 bases and the J gene lost 2 bases, with 16 bases spanning the gap. CDR3 sequence reads: CASPDSPGPGANVLTF. For the CDR3, the DNA is TGTGCCAGCCCCGACAGCCCCGGGCCTGGGGCCAACGTCCTGACTTTC.

CDR3 loop: CASSEAGDSYEQYV. The CDR3 region has the DNA TGTGCCAGCAGTGAAGCCGGGGACTCCTACGAGCAGTACGTC. J is TRBJ2-7 and V is TRBV6-1, with a tentative D call TRBD2 (5 bases). The CDR3 spans 14 residues. V dropped 0 bases and J dropped 0 bases, with 6 bases sitting between them. The germline gives CDR1 MNHNS, CDR2 SASEGT.

The chain combines TRBV4-2 with TRBJ2-3; D possibly corresponds to TRBD1 (5 bases). V gave up 0 bases and J gave up 3 bases, with 10 bases separating them. Per germline, CDR1 LGHNA and CDR2 YNFKEQ. The CDR3 length is 15 residues. Written as DNA, the CDR3 is TGTGCCAGCAGCCAAGAGGGCAGGGAAACAGATACGCAGTATTTT. Its translation: CASSQEGRETDTQYF.

The chain combines TRBV4-3 with TRBJ1-5; D remains ambiguous. The V end was cut by 0 bases, the J end by 1 base, with 10 bases between. The CDR3 has 16 amino acids. CDR1 LGHNA and CDR2 YSLEER come from the germline V gene. The CDR3 nucleotides read TGCGCCAGCAGCCAAGAGATCGGGTTGAGCAATCAGCCCCAGCATTTT. Translation gives CASSQEIGLSNQPQHF.

This rearrangement joins TRBV4-1 to TRBJ1-5; D ambiguous. V was clipped by 1 base and J by 11 bases, with 15 bases between them. CDR3 length equals 14 residues. Germline V gene sequence: CDR1 MGHRA, CDR2 YSYEKL. The CDR3 sequence: CASSQGAGRMAQHF. Written as DNA, the CDR3 is TGCGCCAGCAGCCAAGGGGCCGGGAGAATGGCCCAGCATTTT.